The clone carrying this TCR beta chain has only a few counts. Antigen: not known. This specimen comes from a study of cytomegalovirus exposure and HLA in healthy donors. Vbeta (60) and Jbeta (13) primers were used in the PCR. Measured with immunoSEQ multiplex PCR; TCRdb has only the in-frame clones, and not every one. The sample lists 150,000 to 200,000 clones; approximately 82% were seen once. Study observations and caveats: In vitro, three CMV-associated chains proved specific for CMV antigens.

Looked up from germline, CDR1 is MDHEN and CDR2 is SYDVKM. V was pared by 7 bases and J by 5 bases, with 8 bases between. This CDR3 region has 11 residues. The TCR comes from a male donor in good health and CMV-seronegative. This chain links TRBV28 with TRBJ1-1, with D maybe TRBD1 (5 bases). Sequenced material: PBMCs. In DNA form, the CDR3 reads TGTGCCAGCACCGGGGGTACTGAAGCTTTCTTT. It translates to CASTGGTEAFF.